The source of this T cell receptor (beta chain) is a study of T cell clones after liver transplantation (dated by TCRdb to the late 2010s). Regarding the complete study: The samples were obtained from ITN030ST, a randomized trial that attempted immunosuppression withdrawal within 2 years after liver transplantation. The study cohort included 8 liver transplant recipients, of whom 3 were classified as tolerant and 5 as non-tolerant. Until randomization at 12-24 months post-transplant, subjects were given standard immunosuppression, with no induction therapy. Blood samples were taken pre-transplant, pre-randomization before withdrawal, and post-randomization after full withdrawal or failed withdrawal. Tolerance was defined as complete immunosuppression withdrawal for at least one year with no rise in liver enzymes beyond twice the upper limit of normal. Donor-reactive T cell clones were identified using TCRbeta sequencing after a pre-transplant mixed lymphocyte reaction and were then followed in post-transplant blood. As an antigen-independent comparator for the donor-reactive sequences, third party-reactive TCRbeta sequences from pre-transplant MLRs were identified as well. Of the eight recipients, a few were HCV-positive, while the remaining recipients had been transplanted for non-autoimmune, non-viral indications.

In the germline V gene (reference sequence), CDR1 corresponds to MNHEY and CDR2 to SMNVEV. V trim: 5 bases; J trim: 9 bases; unmatched bases: 7. There are 15 amino acids in the CDR3, from cysteine to phenylalanine inclusive. Kept here is only the CDR3 DNA, which spans 45 bases and is read in frame from base 1. The research as a whole found: In 5 of 8 subjects, circulating donor-reactive CD4 TCRbeta sequences decreased significantly after transplant, regardless of tolerance or HCV status. After accounting for repertoire turnover, donor-reactive detection was significantly reduced in 7 of 8 subjects for CD4 and 8 of 8 for CD8. The conclusions were considered preliminary, being limited by small, heterogeneous patient numbers and non-standardized post-transplant time points. Donor-reactive sequences declined more than third party-reactive ones, suggesting partial antigen-specific deletion unrelated to withdrawal success. Because no allograft tissue specimens were available, donor-reactive T cells may have migrated into the graft instead of being deleted. Low numbers of available donor cells limited the measurable donor-reactive repertoire in a couple of subjects.

Note on this clone: The specificity of this receptor is unknown. Qualities for individual bases were not recorded, and no much larger clone is one base off.

High-throughput TCRbeta CDR3 sequencing of frozen genomic DNA was performed by immunoSEQ, with PCR amplification, mapping, bias correction and internal controls included. The paper's data handling went like this. Only productive rearrangements were retained, with each unique TCRbeta sequence defined by its CDR3 nucleotide sequence together with its V and J gene. A sequence counted as donor-reactive only if the sequence showed at least 5-fold expansion in CFSE-low cells compared with unstimulated pre-transplant cells and had a frequency of at least 0.01%. To ensure at least 90% detection power, minimum frequency thresholds were set for each subject based on that subject's lowest-template unstimulated sample. Jensen-Shannon divergence between the top 1000 TCRbeta sequences post- versus pre-transplant served as the measure of repertoire turnover. Two-sided Fisher's exact tests were used to test for changes in the detection of donor-reactive sequences. TCRdb provides this immuneACCESS table in a form limited to in-frame rearrangements. Some clones are lacking; in checked studies, under half of them reflect an unresolved V gene, and why the rest are absent is not known. The D gene and trimming were derived from the DNA, and the V and J assignments and clone size from that table. The sample records tens of thousands of clones, roughly two thirds of which are singletons. Together, the top ten hold approximately 16% of the sample.

The time point tag for this specimen amounts to: pre-transplant. Unstimulated PBMCs, after thawing, were stained for CD3, CD4 and CD8 and then FACS-sorted into CD3+CD4+ and CD3+CD8+ populations. Randomization to immunosuppression withdrawal applied to every one of the 8 studied subjects. Genomic DNA was isolated with the Qiagen DNeasy Blood and Tissue Kit. The chain is made from TRBV27 and TRBJ1-6; 10 central bases correspond to TRBD1. This TCR was recovered from a human donor who received a liver transplant. The source was CD4+ T cells from blood, collected before liver transplant. The nucleotide sequence is given as TGTGCCAGCAGTCCCAAGGGGACAGGGGTTTCACCCCTCCACTTT. This translates into CASSPKGTGVSPLHF.